The present entry profiles one T cell receptor beta chain with its context. The data are from a study of blood T cells in healthy people across ages. Study at large: Per two T cells, template switching captured roughly one barcoded beta molecule.

Sample-barcoded 5' priming and a J-beta primer mix drove a second PCR of about 6 to 12 cycles. In TCRdb, the 5' RACE reads were re-called with MiXCR into one record per CDR3 protein. The sample has around 1.5 million distinct CDR3 sequences, around 55% seen once. This CDR3 contains 17 residues. This rearrangement joins TRBV21-1 to TRBJ2-3; the table's D call of TRBD1 was not tested on the DNA. TRBV21-1 is given as a pseudogene. Sequenced input: blood. The clonotype originates from a man between 18 and 29 years old in good health. CDR3 DNA sequence: TGTGCCAGCAGCAAGGGACCGAGTAACTCTAGCACAGATACGCAGTATTTT. This sequence encodes CASSKGPSNSSTDTQYF.